This T cell receptor beta chain was found in a study of cytomegalovirus exposure and HLA in healthy donors. The PCR was carried out with 60 Vbeta primers and 13 Jbeta primers. Profiling relied on immunoSEQ multiplex PCR, and the TCRdb table lists in-frame clones only, not all of them. The repertoire consists of a few hundred thousand clones, with roughly 80% occurring once and the leading ten covering 2.5% to 3.5%. Details on this clone: What it binds is unknown.

General study findings and limits: Later analysis placed DRB1 highest and HLA-C lowest in TCR association rates, which differed by HLA locus. According to the study, 160 or so TCR beta chains were cytomegalovirus-associated.

The TCR originated in a man aged 25-40 years in good health and CMV-seronegative. The sample comprised PBMCs.

CDR3 DNA sequence: TGTGCCAGCAGCCGAGACGGGACAGGGTACGAAAAACTGTTTTTT. Amino acids: CASSRDGTGYEKLFF. This rearrangement joins TRBV7-9 to TRBJ1-4, with 9 bases matching TRBD1. Germline trimming cut 5 bases from V and 8 bases from J; bases unmatched to any gene: 9. CDR3 length: 15 residues. Germline V gene data show CDR1 as SEHNR and CDR2 as FQNEAQ (reference sequence).